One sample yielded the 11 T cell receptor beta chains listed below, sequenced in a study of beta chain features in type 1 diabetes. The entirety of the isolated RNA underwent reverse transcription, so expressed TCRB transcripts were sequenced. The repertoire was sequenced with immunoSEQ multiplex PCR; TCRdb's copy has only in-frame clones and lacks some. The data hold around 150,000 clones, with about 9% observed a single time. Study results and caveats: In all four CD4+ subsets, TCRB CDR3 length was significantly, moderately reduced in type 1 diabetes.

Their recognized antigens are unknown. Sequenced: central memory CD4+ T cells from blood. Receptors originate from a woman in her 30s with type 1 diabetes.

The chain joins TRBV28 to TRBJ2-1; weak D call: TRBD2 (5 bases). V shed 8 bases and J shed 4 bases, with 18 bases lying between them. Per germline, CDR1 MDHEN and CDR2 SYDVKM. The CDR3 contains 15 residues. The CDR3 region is CASLSLNRGYNEQFF. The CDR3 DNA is TGTGCCAGCCTGTCACTCAATCGAGGGTACAATGAGCAGTTCTTC.

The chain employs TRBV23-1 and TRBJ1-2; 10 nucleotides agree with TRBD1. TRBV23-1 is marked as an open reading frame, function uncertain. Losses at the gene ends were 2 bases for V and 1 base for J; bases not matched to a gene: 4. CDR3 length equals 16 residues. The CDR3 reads CASSQPRDRGNYGYTF. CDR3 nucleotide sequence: TGCGCCAGCAGTCAACCCCGGGACAGGGGTAACTATGGCTACACCTTC.

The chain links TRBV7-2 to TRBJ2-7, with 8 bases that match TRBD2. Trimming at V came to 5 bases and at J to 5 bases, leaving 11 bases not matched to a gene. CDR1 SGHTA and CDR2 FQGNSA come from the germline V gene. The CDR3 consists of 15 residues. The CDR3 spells CASSPNRGGSDEQYF. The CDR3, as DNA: TGTGCCAGCAGCCCTAATCGGGGGGGGTCAGACGAGCAGTACTTC.

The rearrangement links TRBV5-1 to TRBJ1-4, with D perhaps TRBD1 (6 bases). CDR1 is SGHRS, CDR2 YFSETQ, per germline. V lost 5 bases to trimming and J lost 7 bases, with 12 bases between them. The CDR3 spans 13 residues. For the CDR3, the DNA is TGCGCCAGCAGACTCTCACAGGGTGAAAAACTGTTTTTT. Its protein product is CASRLSQGEKLFF.

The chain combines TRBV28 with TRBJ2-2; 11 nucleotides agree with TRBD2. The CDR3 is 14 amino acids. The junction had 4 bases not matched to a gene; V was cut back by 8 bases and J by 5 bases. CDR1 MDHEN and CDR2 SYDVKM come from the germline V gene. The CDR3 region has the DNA TGTGCCAGCGGAACTAGCGGGAGTACCGGGGAGCTGTTTTTT. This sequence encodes CASGTSGSTGELFF.

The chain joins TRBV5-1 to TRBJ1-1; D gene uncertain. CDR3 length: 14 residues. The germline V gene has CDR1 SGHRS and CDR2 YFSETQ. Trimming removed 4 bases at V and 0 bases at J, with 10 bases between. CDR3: CASSAGLLNTEAFF. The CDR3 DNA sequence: TGCGCCAGCAGCGCCGGGTTACTGAACACTGAAGCTTTCTTT.

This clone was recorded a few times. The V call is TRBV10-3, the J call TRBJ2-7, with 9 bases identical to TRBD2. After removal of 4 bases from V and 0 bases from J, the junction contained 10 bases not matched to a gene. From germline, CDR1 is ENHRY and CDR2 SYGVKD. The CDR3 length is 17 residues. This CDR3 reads CAISGGRTSASSYEQYF. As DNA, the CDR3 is TGTGCCATCAGTGGAGGTAGGACTAGCGCCAGCTCCTACGAGCAGTACTTC.

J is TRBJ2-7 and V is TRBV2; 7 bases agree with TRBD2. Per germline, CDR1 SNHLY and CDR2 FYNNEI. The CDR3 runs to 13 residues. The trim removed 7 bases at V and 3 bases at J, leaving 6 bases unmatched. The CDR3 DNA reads TGTGCCAGCATAGAAGGACTAGGCTACGAGCAGTACTTC. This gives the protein CASIEGLGYEQYF.

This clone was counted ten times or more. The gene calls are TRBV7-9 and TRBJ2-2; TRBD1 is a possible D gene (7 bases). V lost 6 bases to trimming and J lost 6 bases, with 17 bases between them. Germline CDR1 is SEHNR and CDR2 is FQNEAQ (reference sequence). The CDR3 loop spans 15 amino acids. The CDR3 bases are TGTGCCAGCAGACTTAATAGCGGACAGGCCGGGGAGCTGTTTTTT. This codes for CASRLNSGQAGELFF.

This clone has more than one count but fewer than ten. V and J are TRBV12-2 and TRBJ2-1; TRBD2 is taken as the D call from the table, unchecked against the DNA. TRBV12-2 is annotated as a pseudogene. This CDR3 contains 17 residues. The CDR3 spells CASRPPGWRVSYNEQFF. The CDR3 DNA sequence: TGTGCAAGTCGCCCACCTGGGTGGCGGGTCTCCTACAATGAGCAGTTCTTC.

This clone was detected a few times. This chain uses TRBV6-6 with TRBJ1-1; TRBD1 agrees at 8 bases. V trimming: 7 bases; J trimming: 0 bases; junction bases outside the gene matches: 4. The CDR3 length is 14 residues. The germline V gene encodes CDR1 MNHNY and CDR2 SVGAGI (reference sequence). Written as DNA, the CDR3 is TGTGCCAGCACCCCAGGGGGCATGAACACTGAAGCTTTCTTT. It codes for CASTPGGMNTEAFF.